The 29 T cell receptor beta chains presented below share a single source sample, sequenced in a study of blood T cell repertoires in COVID-19. Sequencing was performed with immunoSEQ multiplex PCR; in TCRdb, only in-frame clones are kept and a portion is missing. The repertoire holds around 250,000 clones, 65% to 85% seen once, with 4.5% to 6.5% in the top ten. The sequencing sample was made of peripheral blood. The receptors come from a man aged 80 or over with acute or convalescent COVID-19.

This clone was counted between two and nine times. V usage is TRBV10-3 and J usage is TRBJ1-2, with TRBD1 as a possible D gene (6 bases). The germline V gene encodes CDR1 ENHRY and CDR2 SYGVKD. The CDR3 is made up of 13 amino acids. Trimming left V 0 bases short and J 5 bases short, with 7 bases between. CDR3: CAISESRGYGYTF. The CDR3 nucleotides read TGTGCCATCAGTGAGTCAAGGGGGTATGGCTACACCTTC.

This rearrangement joins TRBV10-3 to TRBJ1-1, with 8 positions matching TRBD1. V was pared by 10 bases and J by 4 bases, with 8 bases of the junction left unmatched. The CDR3 consists of 13 residues. Per the germline V gene, CDR1 is ENHRY and CDR2 is SYGVKD. The CDR3 here is CATAGGRGTEAFF. The CDR3 nucleotides are TGTGCCACCGCAGGGGGCAGGGGCACTGAAGCTTTCTTT.

The genes are TRBV5-1 and TRBJ1-1, with 8 bases aligning to TRBD1. With 4 bases clipped from V and 7 bases from J, the junction kept 12 bases outside the gene matches. The CDR3 runs to 15 residues. CDR1 is SGHRS, CDR2 YFSETQ, per germline. CDR3 sequence: CASSTGDRSRGEAFF. DNA for the CDR3: TGCGCCAGCAGCACCGGGGACAGGAGCAGGGGTGAAGCTTTCTTT.

V usage is TRBV6-5 and J usage is TRBJ2-2; D is undetermined. CDR1 is MNHEY, CDR2 SVGAGI, per germline. Trimming left V 6 bases short and J 4 bases short, with 15 bases between. This CDR3 contains 15 residues. CDR3 residues: CASRLAQYFTGELFF. The CDR3 bases are TGTGCCAGCAGGTTGGCACAGTATTTCACCGGGGAGCTGTTTTTT.

V and J are TRBV29-1 and TRBJ1-2; 8 positions match TRBD1. CDR1 is SQVTM, CDR2 ANQGSEA, per germline. The V gene end was trimmed by 3 bases and the J gene end by 4 bases; junction bases not matched to a gene: 10. This CDR3 contains 15 residues. The CDR3 sequence: CSVELGTGSFYGYTF. The CDR3 DNA reads as TGCAGCGTTGAGCTAGGGACAGGTTCTTTCTATGGCTACACCTTC.

For the CDR3, the DNA is TGTGCCAGCAGCCCCAGACTAGCGGGAGGGGCAGATACGCAGTATTTT. Its translation: CASSPRLAGGADTQYF. V usage is TRBV9 and J usage is TRBJ2-3; 14 nucleotides match TRBD2. V lost 4 bases and J lost 4; bases outside the gene matches: 5. CDR3 length: 16 amino acids. Germline V gene data show CDR1 as SGDLS and CDR2 as YYNGEE.

The chain has TRBV18 and TRBJ1-4; 7 positions agree with TRBD1. CDR3 length equals 15 residues. Germline-derived CDR1 and CDR2 are KGHSH and LQKENI. V shed 3 bases and J 7 bases; nucleotides not matched to a gene: 8. As DNA, the CDR3 is TGTGCCAGCTCACCCGTGACAGGGATAGGTGAAAAACTGTTTTTT. This gives the protein CASSPVTGIGEKLFF.

Turning to this clone: At one of its ends the junction is not consistent with the germline gene, which may arise from a read error. The chain has TRBV7-7 and TRBJ2-5, with D maybe TRBD2 (5 bases). The CDR3 spans 14 residues. Germline CDR1 SSHAT, CDR2 FNYEAQ (reference sequence). CDR3 amino acids: CASSLAVAGETQYF. The CDR3 region has the DNA TGTGCTAGCAGCTTAGCTGTGGCGGGAGAGACCCAGTACTTC.

V usage is TRBV2 and J usage is TRBJ2-1; the match to TRBD2 covers 14 bases. The CDR3 is 16 amino acids. Germline CDR1 and CDR2: SNHLY and FYNNEI. V lost 6 bases to trimming and J lost 7 bases; unmatched junction nucleotides: 8. CDR3 protein: CASSAGLAGVGNEQFF. DNA for the CDR3: TGTGCCAGCAGCGCGGGACTAGCGGGAGTCGGAAATGAGCAGTTCTTC.

The V call is TRBV20-1, the J call TRBJ2-7; a weak D match, TRBD1 (5 bases). The CDR3 covers 13 residues. The germline V gene has CDR1 DFQATT and CDR2 SNEGSKA (reference sequence). V was trimmed by 3 bases and J by 1 base, leaving 10 bases between them. DNA for the CDR3: TGCAGTGCTAGTGCGACAGTTTCCTACGAGCAGTACTTC. This encodes CSASATVSYEQYF.

The chain links TRBV6-6 to TRBJ2-5; a possible D gene is TRBD2 (6 bases). The CDR3 has 11 amino acids. Germline assignment: CDR1 MNHNY and CDR2 SVGAGI (reference sequence). Here the CDR3 reads CDAGSRETQYF. CDR3 DNA sequence: TGTGACGCGGGATCGAGGGAGACCCAGTACTTC.

This clone was observed a handful of times. The chain carries TRBV15 and TRBJ2-7; D is unclear. Germline assignment: CDR1 LNHNV and CDR2 YYDKDF (reference sequence). V was cut by 1 base and J by 3 bases, with 7 bases left in between. This CDR3 spans 13 amino acids. The CDR3 coding sequence is TGTGCCACCAGCAGAGCCCTACTCTACGAGCAGTACTTC. It encodes CATSRALLYEQYF.

The CDR3 DNA reads TGCGCCAGCAGCCCTGGGACTTTGATGAATGAGCAGTTCTTC. As protein: CASSPGTLMNEQFF. This chain joins TRBV4-1 and TRBJ2-1; TRBD2 is a possible D gene (6 bases). This CDR3 is 14 amino acids long. Germline V gene lookup returns CDR1 MGHRA and CDR2 YSYEKL. V was pared by 4 bases and J by 7 bases, with 14 bases between.

This chain joins TRBV9 and TRBJ2-1; the D is unclear. Per germline, CDR1 SGDLS and CDR2 YYNGEE. V shed 0 bases and J shed 10 bases, with 11 bases lying between them. The CDR3 has 13 amino acids. CDR3 sequence reads: CASSVGAPSEQFF. For the CDR3, the DNA is TGTGCCAGCAGCGTAGGGGCGCCGTCGGAGCAGTTCTTC.

The chain carries TRBV24-1 and TRBJ2-1, with D possibly matching TRBD1 (7 bases). Trimming took 5 bases from V and 3 from J, leaving 16 bases between them. Germline CDR1 and CDR2: KGHDR and SFDVKD. The CDR3 is 16 amino acids. The CDR3 here is CATSGGRGENYNEQFF. The CDR3, as DNA: TGTGCCACCAGTGGAGGCAGGGGGGAAAACTACAATGAGCAGTTCTTC.

CDR3 region: CASSLYPSSSGGAGLTDTQYF. The CDR3 DNA sequence: TGCGCCAGCAGCTTGTATCCCTCGTCTAGCGGGGGGGCCGGTTTGACAGATACGCAGTATTTT. The V gene is TRBV5-1, the J gene TRBJ2-3; TRBD2 matches 12 bases. V dropped 1 base and J dropped 3; count of bases not matched to a gene: 18. Looked up from germline, CDR1 is SGHRS and CDR2 is YFSETQ. The CDR3 runs to 21 residues.

The V call is TRBV18, the J call TRBJ2-2; a possible D gene is TRBD2 (6 bases). V lost 2 bases, J lost 0 bases, and 10 bases lay in between. Germline CDR1 reads KGHSH; CDR2 reads LQKENI. The CDR3 has 16 residues. CDR3 DNA sequence: TGTGCCAGCTCACCAATTAGACTAGCGAACACCGGGGAGCTGTTTTTT. Residues: CASSPIRLANTGELFF.

The chain has TRBV28 and TRBJ1-5; 8 nucleotides agree with TRBD1. V dropped 2 bases and J dropped 3; count of bases not matched to a gene: 3. In germline, CDR1 is MDHEN, CDR2 SYDVKM. This CDR3 region has 15 residues. CDR3: CASSLGQGVNQPQHF. The CDR3 nucleotides read TGTGCCAGCAGTTTAGGACAGGGAGTCAATCAGCCCCAGCATTTT.

The V gene is TRBV7-2, the J gene TRBJ1-5, with D tentatively TRBD1 (5 bases). Germline CDR1 is SGHTA and CDR2 is FQGNSA. The CDR3 spans 15 residues. Trimming shortened V by 5 bases and J by 6 bases, and 17 bases separated the two germline ends. The chain's CDR3 is CASSQGPKKPQPQHF. DNA for the CDR3: TGTGCCAGCAGCCAGGGCCCTAAAAAGCCTCAGCCCCAGCATTTT.

The chain combines TRBV6-5 with TRBJ2-5, with 7 bases identical to TRBD1. Trimming took 6 bases from V and 3 from J; bases not matched to a gene: 7. This CDR3 is built from 14 residues. Germline V lookup: CDR1 MNHEY, CDR2 SVGAGI. CDR3 protein: CASRNDRAKETQYF. Here the CDR3 DNA reads TGTGCCAGCAGGAACGACAGGGCGAAAGAGACCCAGTACTTC.

V and J are TRBV10-3 and TRBJ2-7; TRBD2 matches at 12 bases. The CDR3 spans 14 residues. In germline, CDR1 is ENHRY, CDR2 SYGVKD. The trim removed 4 bases at V and 6 bases at J, leaving 4 bases unmatched. The CDR3 sequence is CAISGLAGESEQYF. CDR3 coding DNA: TGTGCCATCAGTGGACTAGCGGGAGAAAGCGAGCAGTACTTC.

This sequence joins TRBV5-1 and TRBJ2-2; D gene uncertain. This CDR3 has 14 residues. Germline-derived CDR1 and CDR2 are SGHRS and YFSETQ. V was trimmed by 2 bases and J by 4 bases, leaving 9 bases between them. The CDR3 DNA is TGCGCCAGCAGCTTCGGTGCCGCCACCGGGGAGCTGTTTTTT. Its translation: CASSFGAATGELFF.

This chain joins TRBV11-2 and TRBJ1-1, with 8 bases matching TRBD1. CDR1 SGHAT and CDR2 FQNNGV come from the germline V gene. The CDR3 contains 14 residues. V trimming: 4 bases; J trimming: 5 bases; junction bases outside the gene matches: 6. This CDR3 is CASSSQGARTEAFF. For the CDR3, the DNA is TGTGCCAGCAGCTCCCAGGGGGCGCGAACTGAAGCTTTCTTT.

The CDR3 coding sequence is TGTGCCAGTAGAGACCGGGCGGGCCCGCCCCAGCATTTT. It codes for CASRDRAGPPQHF. V usage is TRBV19 and J usage is TRBJ1-5; D call uncertain. The germline V gene encodes CDR1 LNHDA and CDR2 SQIVND (reference sequence). The CDR3 is 13 amino acids. Trimming removed 6 bases from V and 9 bases from J, with 15 bases in between.

The chain combines TRBV7-9 with TRBJ2-5; D perhaps matches TRBD2 (6 bases). The CDR3 has 14 residues. The germline CDR1 and CDR2 sequences are SEHNR and FQNEAQ (reference sequence). Deletions cut 5 bases from V and 2 bases from J, with 12 bases between. In DNA form, the CDR3 reads TGTGCCAGCAGCGGGGGGACTCAACAAGAGACCCAGTACTTC. Amino acid sequence: CASSGGTQQETQYF.

V is TRBV7-2 and J is TRBJ2-5; 7 nucleotides align to TRBD1. CDR3 length: 15 residues. Per the germline V gene, CDR1 is SGHTA and CDR2 is FQGNSA. V lost 5 bases and J lost 7; bases outside the gene matches: 13. The CDR3, as DNA: TGTGCCAGCAGCGCGACGGAGCTAGGGGGCGGGACCCAGTACTTC. It yields the protein CASSATELGGGTQYF.

The V gene is TRBV9, the J gene TRBJ2-3, with 14 bases aligning to TRBD2. In germline, CDR1 is SGDLS, CDR2 YYNGEE. The V segment lost 4 bases and the J segment 4 bases; nucleotides outside the gene matches: 11. The CDR3 is 18 residues long. CDR3 residues: CASSPVGGLAGEADTQYF. Here the CDR3 DNA reads TGTGCCAGCAGCCCCGTAGGGGGACTAGCGGGAGAGGCAGATACGCAGTATTTT.

The V gene is TRBV6-5, the J gene TRBJ2-5; 11 bases map to TRBD1. The CDR3 has 14 residues. V gave up 7 bases and J gave up 2 bases; unmatched junction bases: 3. Germline CDR1 reads MNHEY; CDR2 reads SVGAGI. CDR3 DNA sequence: TGTGCCAGCAACCGGGACAGGGGGCAAGAGACCCAGTACTTC. Translation gives CASNRDRGQETQYF.

J is TRBJ2-1 and V is TRBV19; 9 bases line up with TRBD1. Germline trimming cut 10 bases from V and 3 bases from J; bases unmatched to any gene: 10. The CDR3 sequence is 15 residues long. CDR1 LNHDA and CDR2 SQIVND come from the germline V gene (reference sequence). CDR3: CATNPETGGYNEQFF. Here the CDR3 DNA reads TGTGCCACCAACCCCGAGACAGGGGGCTACAATGAGCAGTTCTTC.